These 14 T cell receptor beta chains originate from one sample sequenced in a study of shared clonotypes between healthy human individuals. The table came from immunoSEQ multiplex PCR; TCRdb's copy has only in-frame clones and leaves some out. The repertoire holds under 1,900,000 clones, 98% seen once, with about 0.35% in the top ten. Sequencing input: naive CD4+ T cells sorted from blood. The subset was: CD45RA+ positively selected. These TCRs come from a man aged 30-40 years in good health.

The V gene is TRBV19, the J gene TRBJ1-1; D gene uncertain. The CDR3 spans 13 residues. CDR1 is LNHDA and CDR2 is SQIVND in the germline V gene (reference sequence). V was shortened by 5 bases and J by 1 base, with 8 bases between the two germline ends. The CDR3 region is CASSVQKNTEAFF. The DNA of the CDR3 is TGTGCCAGTAGTGTACAGAAGAACACTGAAGCTTTCTTT.

The table lists this clone with a count of one. Distinct nucleotide sequences in the sample also encode this CDR3. This chain links TRBV29-1 with TRBJ2-7; 7 positions match TRBD1. This CDR3 has 13 residues. The germline V gene has CDR1 SQVTM and CDR2 ANQGSEA. The junction had 7 bases not matched to a gene; V was cut back by 4 bases and J by 4 bases. The CDR3 DNA reads as TGCAGCGTTGGAGAAGACAGGGTTTACGAGCAGTACTTC. Translation: CSVGEDRVYEQYF.

In nucleotides, the CDR3 is TGCAGCGCCGCCGGGACTAGCGGGAGCCCGGGGTGGGGGAACTCCTACGAGCAGTACTTC. Residues: CSAAGTSGSPGWGNSYEQYF. The chain combines TRBV29-1 with TRBJ2-7; 14 positions match TRBD2. Unmatched junction bases numbered 20, after V lost 7 bases and J lost 0 bases. The CDR3 loop spans 20 amino acids. Germline CDR1 and CDR2: SQVTM and ANQGSEA.

V is TRBV2 and J is TRBJ2-7, with 8 nucleotides matching TRBD1. Germline V gives CDR1 SNHLY, CDR2 FYNNEI. CDR3 size: 15 residues. V shed 10 bases, J shed 3 bases, and the junction held 14 bases outside the gene matches. CDR3: CATTGRDRMGYEQYF. In nucleotides, the CDR3 is TGTGCCACCACCGGGCGGGACAGGATGGGCTACGAGCAGTACTTC.

The V and J genes are TRBV11-3 and TRBJ2-1; D remains ambiguous. V gave up 0 bases and J gave up 5 bases, with 8 bases separating them. Germline assignment: CDR1 SGHNT and CDR2 YENEEA. CDR3 size: 14 residues. For the CDR3, the DNA is TGTGCCAGCAGCTTAGAGGGTTACGACAATGAGCAGTTCTTC. The encoded protein is CASSLEGYDNEQFF.

The CDR3 region is CASSRLAGHGENEQFF. The CDR3 region has the DNA TGTGCCAGCAGCCGGTTAGCGGGGCACGGGGAGAATGAGCAGTTCTTC. The chain employs TRBV7-9 and TRBJ2-1; 8 nucleotides match TRBD2. V lost 5 bases, J lost 7 bases, and 13 bases stayed unmatched. There are 16 residues in the CDR3. Germline V gives CDR1 SEHNR, CDR2 FQNEAQ (reference sequence).

The chain's CDR3 is CAIGKGANTDTQYF. In DNA, the CDR3 is TGTGCCATCGGGAAGGGCGCCAACACAGATACGCAGTATTTT. The rearrangement uses TRBV10-3 and TRBJ2-3; D not certain. Germline-derived CDR1 and CDR2 are ENHRY and SYGVKD. Trimming pared 8 bases from V and 2 bases from J, leaving 14 bases between. The CDR3 loop spans 14 amino acids.

A single count supports this clone. The V and J genes are TRBV28 and TRBJ2-2; 9 bases map to TRBD2. The CDR3 consists of 16 residues. CDR1 and CDR2 (germline): MDHEN, SYDVKM. The junction had 13 bases not matched to a gene; V was cut back by 7 bases and J by 7 bases. The CDR3 region has the DNA TGTGCCAGCAAGGATCCTCTAGCGGGGTACATCGGGGAGCTGTTTTTT. Protein: CASKDPLAGYIGELFF.

The chain is built from TRBV11-1 and TRBJ2-1, with 16 bases identical to TRBD2. This CDR3 is 16 amino acids long. J lost 6 bases, V lost 4 bases, and 3 bases had no gene match. Germline CDR1 reads SGHAT; CDR2 reads FQDESV (reference sequence). The CDR3 spells CASSSGLAGGGNEQFF. As DNA, the CDR3 is TGTGCCAGCAGCTCGGGACTAGCGGGAGGGGGCAATGAGCAGTTCTTC.

Only one count was recorded for this clone. The J gene is TRBJ2-7, the V gene TRBV18; D is possibly TRBD1 or TRBD2 (7 bases each). The CDR3 is made up of 15 amino acids. Between the trimmed V and J ends, which lost 2 bases and 2 bases, there was a span of 13 bases. The germline V gene has CDR1 KGHSH and CDR2 LQKENI. CDR3 nucleotide sequence: TGTGCCAGCTCACCAAGCGGGACAGCGACCTACGAGCAGTACTTC. This codes for CASSPSGTATYEQYF. The complete variable domain, with remaining parts taken from reference TRBV18 and TRBJ2-7, reads NAGVMQNPRHLVRRRGQEARLRCSPMKGHSHVYWYRQLPEEGLKFMVYLQKENIIDESGMPKERFSAEFPKEGPSILRIQQVVRGDSAAYFCASSPSGTATYEQYFGPGTRLTVT.

The gene calls are TRBV11-2 and TRBJ2-5; 10 bases map to TRBD1. The ends lost 3 bases at V and 5 bases at J; junction bases unmatched: 6. CDR1 is SGHAT, CDR2 FQNNGV, per germline. This CDR3 region has 15 residues. The CDR3 region is CASSFDRGRGETQYF. CDR3 bases: TGTGCCAGCAGCTTTGACAGGGGGCGAGGGGAGACCCAGTACTTC.

The J gene is TRBJ1-4, the V gene TRBV25-1, with a tentative D call TRBD1 (5 bases). Germline values: CDR1 MGHDK, CDR2 SYGVNS. The V and J ends lost 7 bases and 4 bases respectively, with 7 bases between them. The CDR3 has 12 amino acids. CDR3 sequence: CASTGFNEKLFF. CDR3 nucleotides: TGTGCCAGCACAGGGTTTAATGAAAAACTGTTTTTT.

The V call is TRBV7-8, the J call TRBJ2-6; 7 bases match TRBD2. The length of the CDR3 is 17 residues. After removal of 1 base from V and 0 bases from J, the junction contained 3 bases not matched to a gene. Germline CDR1 reads SGHVS; CDR2 reads FQNEAQ. CDR3 sequence: CASSLEGGSSGANVLTF. The CDR3 bases are TGTGCCAGCAGCTTAGAGGGCGGGAGCTCTGGGGCCAACGTCCTGACTTTC. Full variable domain (missing parts from reference TRBV7-8 and TRBJ2-6): GAGVSQSPRYKVAKRGQDVALRCDPISGHVSLFWYQQALGQGPEFLTYFQNEAQLDKSGLPSDRFFAERPEGSVSTLKIQRTQQEDSAVYLCASSLEGGSSGANVLTFGAGSRLTVL.

V is TRBV5-1 and J is TRBJ2-1; D remains unclear. This CDR3 contains 15 residues. Germline CDR1 SGHRS, CDR2 YFSETQ. Trimming shortened V by 7 bases and J by 3 bases, and 17 bases separated the two germline ends. The CDR3 region is CASSLLSPNYNEQFF. The CDR3, as DNA: TGCGCCAGCTCCCTACTCTCGCCCAACTACAATGAGCAGTTCTTC. Filled out from reference TRBV5-1 and TRBJ2-1, the complete variable domain reads KAGVTQTPRYLIKTRGQQVTLSCSPISGHRSVSWYQQTPGQGLQFLFEYFSETQRNKGNFPGRFSGRQFSNSRSEMNVSTLELGDSALYLCASSLLSPNYNEQFFGPGTRLTVL.